This TCR beta chain was sequenced during a study of blood T cell repertoires in COVID-19. About the study: PBMCs, B-cell-depleted T cells, or T cells were the source of the cDNA or gDNA that made up the material.

Germline CDR1 SGHTA, CDR2 FQGNSA. The CDR3 length is 16 residues. Trimming removed 5 bases from V and 6 bases from J, with 22 bases in between. Study members were between roughly 18 and 89 years old and lived in 20 to 30 US regions. Grouping used clinical history reported by participants in a survey and questionnaire. Symptom resolution, clearance, or two negative PCRs marked the recovered donors of Cohort 3. Profiled with immunoSEQ multiplex PCR; TCRdb holds only in-frame clones, not every one. The data contain some 490,000 clones, roughly nine tenths of them singletons. The sequence came from a woman aged 55-69 years who had recovered from COVID-19. Sequencing was carried out using PBMCs or T cells enriched from blood (not recorded which). V usage is TRBV7-2 and J usage is TRBJ1-1; D uncertain. CDR3 sequence: CASSRWVGVDKAEAFF. CDR3 nucleotide sequence: TGTGCCAGCAGCCGCTGGGTCGGGGTGGATAAGGCTGAAGCTTTCTTT.